This entry lists 10 T cell receptor beta chains sequenced from one sample in a study of shared clonotypes between healthy human individuals. Repertoires were generated with immunoSEQ multiplex PCR, while TCRdb's copy carries only in-frame clones and drops some. The sample holds about 680,000 clones, about 91% seen once. CD45RO negativity and positive selection for CCR7 defined naive CD8 cells, a population that excluded terminally differentiated effector memory CD45RA+ cells. The sample comprised naive CD8+ T cells sorted from blood. The receptors were sampled from a man aged 25 to 40 in good health.

The rearrangement joins TRBV15 to TRBJ2-7, with no clear D. Trimming removed 3 bases at V and 3 bases at J, with 15 bases between. The germline V gene has CDR1 LNHNV and CDR2 YYDKDF (reference sequence). The CDR3 has 15 amino acids. The CDR3: CATSSTARRVYEQYF. The CDR3 DNA sequence: TGTGCCACCAGCAGCACAGCAAGGAGAGTCTACGAGCAGTACTTC.

The chain couples TRBV7-3 to TRBJ2-7; 8 bases agree with TRBD1. This CDR3 has 14 amino acids. V gave up 3 bases and J gave up 3 bases; unmatched junction bases: 4. In germline, CDR1 is SGHTA, CDR2 FQGTGA. The CDR3 sequence: CASSLTGEIYEQYF. The DNA for the CDR3 is TGTGCCAGCAGCTTGACAGGGGAGATCTACGAGCAGTACTTC.

Comments on this clone: The sample holds other DNA sequences that translate to the same CDR3. The V call is TRBV7-9, the J call TRBJ2-7, with D maybe TRBD1 (5 bases). The CDR3 is 13 residues long. The ends were cut back, 1 base at V and 3 bases at J, with 7 bases in the middle. CDR1 and CDR2 from the germline V gene are SEHNR and FQNEAQ (reference sequence). For the CDR3, the DNA is TGTGCCAGCAGCTTAGAGGGGTACTACGAGCAGTACTTC. Its protein product is CASSLEGYYEQYF.

The chain recombines TRBV28 with TRBJ1-2, with D possibly matching TRBD1 (5 bases). V lost 2 bases to trimming and J lost 6 bases, with 16 bases between them. The CDR3 totals 15 residues. CDR1 is MDHEN and CDR2 is SYDVKM in the germline V gene. The CDR3 nucleotides are TGTGCCAGCAGTTTAGCTCGAGGGGCCGGGGATGGCTACACCTTC. Translating it yields CASSLARGAGDGYTF.

A word on this clone: This CDR3 is also generated by other DNA sequences in the sample. This chain links TRBV9 with TRBJ2-7; 11 bases match TRBD1. CDR3 size: 15 residues. Trimming took 0 bases from V and 3 from J; bases not matched to a gene: 2. CDR1 SGDLS and CDR2 YYNGEE come from the germline V gene. The CDR3 region is CASSVGTGGGYEQYF. As DNA, the CDR3 is TGTGCCAGCAGCGTAGGGACAGGGGGCGGCTACGAGCAGTACTTC.

The CDR3 is CASSLRQAAAYEQYF. For the CDR3, the DNA is TGTGCCAGCAGCTTAAGGCAGGCCGCCGCCTACGAGCAGTACTTC. This chain connects TRBV11-2 to TRBJ2-7; D unclear. Between the trimmed V and J ends, which lost 2 bases and 2 bases, there was a span of 13 bases. The CDR3 spans 15 residues. The germline CDR1 and CDR2 sequences are SGHAT and FQNNGV.

The genes are TRBV27 and TRBJ2-6, with TRBD2 as a possible D gene (5 bases). Between the trimmed V and J ends, which lost 1 base and 2 bases, there was a span of 12 bases. This CDR3 region has 17 residues. CDR1 is MNHEY, CDR2 SMNVEV, per germline (reference sequence). CDR3 bases: TGTGCCAGCAGTTTATTGTACGAGGGAACTGGGGCCAACGTCCTGACTTTC. Amino acid sequence: CASSLLYEGTGANVLTF.

The rearrangement joins TRBV11-2 to TRBJ2-7; D unresolved. The CDR3 length is 11 residues. Germline CDR1 is SGHAT and CDR2 is FQNNGV. Trimming cost V 5 bases and J 7 bases, with 9 bases left between them. The CDR3 region is CASSPAWEQYF. The CDR3 region has the DNA TGTGCCAGCAGCCCGGCGTGGGAGCAGTACTTC.

This sequence joins TRBV6-6 and TRBJ2-1, with 7 bases aligning to TRBD2. The CDR3 contains 16 residues. V gave up 1 base and J gave up 5 bases; unmatched junction bases: 8. Germline CDR1 and CDR2: MNHNY and SVGAGI (reference sequence). CDR3 in amino acids: CASSYLEGGQDNEQFF. The DNA for the CDR3 is TGTGCCAGCAGTTACTTGGAGGGAGGGCAGGACAATGAGCAGTTCTTC.

The rearrangement uses TRBV7-9 and TRBJ2-1; D uncertain. The CDR3 is 11 residues long. Per the germline V gene, CDR1 is SEHNR and CDR2 is FQNEAQ (reference sequence). Trimming removed 3 bases from V and 11 bases from J, with 8 bases in between. The DNA of the CDR3 is TGTGCCAGCAGCTTCCTAGGGAAGCAGTTCTTC. This translates into CASSFLGKQFF.